The clone carrying this TCR beta chain was observed a few times. What it recognizes is unknown. The data originate from a study of T-cell reconstitution after alpha-beta-depleted transplantation in children. Broader study findings: Day-60 TCRbeta diversity that was high in some patients was derived from surviving recipient T cells and thymic progenitors. There were reportedly several hundred expanded graft clones from which alpha-beta T cells came about two months after transplant. After one year, T-cell counts and TCRbeta diversity mostly came from new T cells.

The CDR3 length is 15 residues. Trimming stripped 5 bases from V and 1 base from J, with 14 bases between. CDR1 is PRHDT, CDR2 FYEKMQ, per germline (reference sequence). TCRbeta library preparation incorporated unique molecular identifiers. TCRdb fed the PCR reads into MiXCR, producing one record per CDR3 protein. The sample holds about 510,000 distinct CDR3 sequences, 11% seen once. This TCR was recovered from a female patient aged 2 to 10 who had a stem cell transplant for aplastic anemia, so the T cells may come from the graft donor. The material was PBMCs, mostly from graft donor cells, obtained 180 days after TCRalphabeta/CD19-depleted stem cell transplant. The chain has TRBV13 and TRBJ1-1; the D gene is possibly TRBD1 (6 bases). The CDR3 DNA reads as TGTGCCAGCAGCCAAGGGGGGTACGCGAACACTGAAGCTTTCTTT. It codes for CASSQGGYANTEAFF.